Sequencing of this T cell receptor beta chain was carried out in a study of T cells in Graves' hyperthyroidism and ophthalmopathy. Background on the study: Blood was drawn when the patient was first diagnosed and still untreated. Findings of the study overall: In blood, most of the thyroid clonotypes expanded above 0.001 were also present.

In the ophthalmopathy cohort, Clinical Activity Score was at least 3, NOSPECS grade at least 4, and duration under 3 months. This clonotype came up a few times. Its antigen is still unknown. A much larger clone lies a single base off, so this may be a read error. This CDR3 comprises 14 residues. The germline V gene has CDR1 SGHTA and CDR2 FQGNSA. What was amplified from RNA transcripts were TCR beta CDR3 regions. TCR CDR3 underwent first-round RT-PCR with the HTBI primer set. TCRdb redid the calling of the multiplex PCR reads with MiXCR, one entry per CDR3 protein. The profile shows approximately 520,000 distinct CDR3 sequences, about 24% of them singletons.

This TCR was recovered from a young woman with Graves' ophthalmopathy. The chain has TRBV7-2 and TRBJ1-1; no firm D call. The specimen was blood. The CDR3 DNA reads as TGTGCCAGCAGCTTCGAACGCGGGCACACTGAAGCTTGCTTT. This gives the protein CASSFERGHTEACF.